The 25 T cell receptor beta chains below come from one sample, sequenced in a study of blood T cells in healthy people across ages. Primers used in a second PCR of roughly 6 to 12 cycles were a sample-barcoded 5' primer and a J-beta primer mix. TCRdb recomputed calls from the 5' RACE reads with MiXCR, one row per CDR3 protein. The repertoire includes around 1,600,000 distinct CDR3 sequences, roughly 43% of them detected once, and around 4% sits in the top ten. Material for sequencing was blood. The receptors originated from a woman younger than 30 in good health.

This clonotype has a single count. The rearrangement joins TRBV20-1 to TRBJ2-7, with 7 bases matching TRBD1. V lost 1 base to trimming and J lost 5 bases; unmatched junction nucleotides: 11. The CDR3 has 15 residues. Germline CDR1 DFQATT, CDR2 SNEGSKA (reference sequence). The CDR3 DNA sequence: TGCAGTGCTAGAGTCCCCGGACAGGAGGTCCACGAGCAGTACTTC. Its protein product is CSARVPGQEVHEQYF.

This clonotype was picked up a small number of times. The chain links TRBV20-1 to TRBJ2-5, with TRBD1 matching 8 bases. V was clipped by 0 bases and J by 1 base; unmatched bases: 7. This CDR3 spans 16 amino acids. Germline V gene data show CDR1 as DFQATT and CDR2 as SNEGSKA (reference sequence). The CDR3 DNA is TGCAGTGCTAGAGATACAGGGGGAATCAGCCAAGAGACCCAGTACTTC. Translated, it gives CSARDTGGISQETQYF.

This clonotype was counted a few times. The gene calls are TRBV6-2 or TRBV6-3 and TRBJ2-3; perhaps TRBD1 as D (6 bases). The germline gives CDR1 MNHEY, CDR2 SVGEGT. The V end was cut by 11 bases, the J end by 1 base, with 10 bases between. The CDR3 is made up of 12 amino acids. CDR3 residues: CAGRTGTDTQYF. The CDR3 region has the DNA TGTGCCGGCCGGACAGGCACAGATACGCAGTATTTT.

Concerning this clonotype itself: The junction departs from germline at one end; a sequencing error may be responsible. The CDR3 nucleotides read TGTGCGAGCAGTACGGGGCCCGAAGCTTTCTTT. It encodes CASSTGPEAFF. V gene TRBV13 combines with J gene TRBJ1-1, with a possible D match to TRBD1 (5 bases). Germline V CDR1 and CDR2: PRHDT, FYEKMQ (reference sequence). There are 11 residues in the CDR3.

The CDR3 DNA sequence: TGCGCCAGCAGCCAAGATCTCCTTCCGGGACTAGCGGTACCTGCCTACAATGAGCAGTTCTTC. It specifies CASSQDLLPGLAVPAYNEQFF. The chain employs TRBV4-3 and TRBJ2-1, with TRBD2 matching over 11 bases. CDR3 size: 21 residues. Looked up from germline, CDR1 is LGHNA and CDR2 is YSLEER. Losses at the gene ends were 0 bases for V and 2 bases for J; bases not matched to a gene: 15.

The chain carries TRBV6-1 and TRBJ2-1; TRBD2 matches at 8 bases. The V gene end was trimmed by 8 bases and the J gene end by 8 bases; junction bases not matched to a gene: 8. This CDR3 contains 13 residues. The germline V gene encodes CDR1 MNHNS and CDR2 SASEGT. This CDR3 reads CASSAGGVHEQFF. In nucleotides, the CDR3 is TGTGCCAGCTCGGCGGGAGGTGTACATGAGCAGTTCTTC.

This clonotype was observed a handful of times. This chain links TRBV21-1 with TRBJ2-7; TRBD1, the D gene given by the table, was not confirmed from the DNA. TRBV21-1 is a pseudogene segment. CDR3 length equals 16 residues. The CDR3, as DNA: TGTGCCAGCAGCAATGGGACAGTTCGGGGAGGCTACGAGCAGTACTTC. It encodes CASSNGTVRGGYEQYF.

This clonotype was observed a handful of times. CDR3 sequence reads: CASSLAGGQGEQFF. The CDR3 DNA follows: TGTGCCAGCAGCTTAGCGGGGGGGCAGGGTGAGCAGTTCTTC. The rearrangement joins TRBV7-2 to TRBJ2-1; perhaps TRBD2 as D (7 bases). Germline CDR1 and CDR2: SGHTA and FQGNSA. The CDR3 extends over 14 amino acids. Trimming pared 0 bases from V and 9 bases from J, leaving 12 bases between.

The chain recombines TRBV11-2 with TRBJ2-1; 9 bases agree with TRBD2. This CDR3 has 15 residues. Trimming at V came to 5 bases and at J to 9 bases, leaving 11 bases not matched to a gene. Germline values: CDR1 SGHAT, CDR2 FQNNGV. For the CDR3, the DNA is TGTGCCAGCAGCCCAACCGGGACTAGCTTCGGTGAGCAGTTCTTC. Encoded protein: CASSPTGTSFGEQFF. Variable domain in full (rest from reference TRBV11-2 and TRBJ2-1): EAGVAQSPRYKIIEKRQSVAFWCNPISGHATLYWYQQILGQGPKLLIQFQNNGVVDDSQLPKDRFSAERLKGVDSTLKIQPAKLEDSAVYLCASSPTGTSFGEQFFGPGTRLTVL.

The chain recombines TRBV20-1 with TRBJ1-2; 7 nucleotides match TRBD1. The CDR3 loop spans 12 amino acids. J gave up 7 bases and V 2 bases, and 4 bases lay outside the gene matches. Germline CDR1 reads DFQATT; CDR2 reads SNEGSKA (reference sequence). For the CDR3, the DNA is TGCAGTGCTAGAAAGGGGGCGCCTGGCTACACCTTC. This encodes CSARKGAPGYTF.

The chain joins TRBV29-1 to TRBJ2-1; unclear D gene. Per the germline V gene, CDR1 is SQVTM and CDR2 is ANQGSEA. V was shortened by 3 bases and J by 7 bases, with 10 bases between the two germline ends. The CDR3 sequence is 12 residues long. CDR3 DNA sequence: TGCAGCGTTGAGTTGTCATGGAATGAGCAGTTCTTC. Translation gives CSVELSWNEQFF.

This clonotype showed up just once. This sequence joins TRBV5-1 and TRBJ2-3, with D hard to call. V dropped 4 bases and J dropped 5 bases, with 14 bases sitting between them. The germline CDR1 and CDR2 sequences are SGHRS and YFSETQ. The CDR3 has 14 amino acids. CDR3 DNA: TGCGCCAGCAGCCCGAGACCCGATCTAGATACGCAGTATTTT. It translates to CASSPRPDLDTQYF.

The chain links TRBV28 to TRBJ2-2; the match to TRBD2 covers 9 bases. This CDR3 has 14 residues. V was clipped by 10 bases and J by 5 bases; unmatched bases: 8. Germline V gene sequence: CDR1 MDHEN, CDR2 SYDVKM. The CDR3 spells CATATSGLTGELFF. CDR3 in DNA: TGTGCCACCGCAACTAGCGGGTTGACCGGGGAGCTGTTTTTT.

This clonotype appeared a few times. The rearrangement links TRBV27 to TRBJ2-2; D is uncertain. V was pared by 4 bases and J by 6 bases, with 9 bases between. CDR3 length equals 13 residues. From germline, CDR1 is MNHEY and CDR2 SMNVEV (reference sequence). The CDR3 loop is CASSSSGPGELFF. In DNA form, the CDR3 reads TGTGCCAGCAGTTCGTCTGGGCCCGGGGAGCTGTTTTTT.

In its sample, this clonotype was seen a few times. V and J are TRBV10-3 and TRBJ1-2; 9 nucleotides agree with TRBD1. The CDR3 extends over 16 amino acids. V trimming: 10 bases; J trimming: 3 bases; junction bases outside the gene matches: 15. Germline lookup yields CDR1 ENHRY and CDR2 SYGVKD. CDR3 in DNA: TGTGCCACCGGGGACCTACGCCGGACAGGGGACTATGGCTACACCTTC. Encoded protein: CATGDLRRTGDYGYTF.

The gene calls are TRBV5-1 and TRBJ2-5, with D perhaps matching TRBD1 (5 bases). There are 15 residues in the CDR3. V was cut by 0 bases and J by 5 bases, with 14 bases left in between. Germline-derived CDR1 and CDR2 are SGHRS and YFSETQ. CDR3 amino acids: CASSLAGPNRETQYF. CDR3 bases: TGCGCCAGCAGCTTGGCAGGGCCCAATAGGGAGACCCAGTACTTC.

This chain joins TRBV9 and TRBJ2-7; 10 nucleotides align to TRBD2. The last part of the DNA fits TRBJ2-5 better; the J call may be wrong. This CDR3 has 13 residues. Germline V gives CDR1 SGDLS, CDR2 YYNGEE. In DNA form, the CDR3 reads TGTGCCAGCACCGGGACTAGCGACATGACCCAGTACTTC. This gives the protein CASTGTSDMTQYF.

Worth noting for this clonotype: This sequence may be a read error, since a much larger clone differs from it by one base. The chain employs TRBV7-9 and TRBJ2-1; weak D call: TRBD2 (6 bases). Trimming took off 3 bases at V and 3 bases at J, with 27 bases between the two ends. This CDR3 comprises 20 residues. Per the germline V gene, CDR1 is SEHNR and CDR2 is FQNEAQ (reference sequence). CDR3: CASSFSGAGNRDLFYNEQFF. Written as DNA, the CDR3 is TGTGCCAGCAGCTTTAGTGGTGCAGGAAACCGGGACTTGTTCTACAATGAGCAGTTCTTC.

There are a few counts of this clonotype. This chain connects TRBV20-1 to TRBJ2-1, with D possibly being TRBD2 (6 bases). The CDR3 runs 16 residues. Germline V lookup: CDR1 DFQATT, CDR2 SNEGSKA (reference sequence). Deletions cut 3 bases from V and 8 bases from J, with 23 bases between. CDR3 bases: TGCAGTGCTAGGCCTACGGGGGAGCCGTCTTGGGATGAGCAGTTCTTC. It yields the protein CSARPTGEPSWDEQFF.

The chain is built from TRBV10-3 and TRBJ2-2; D may be TRBD1 (5 bases). The V and J ends lost 4 bases and 3 bases respectively, with 21 bases between them. This CDR3 region has 18 residues. The germline CDR1 and CDR2 sequences are ENHRY and SYGVKD. CDR3 sequence reads: CAISAPRRWTLDTGELFF. CDR3 coding DNA: TGTGCCATCAGTGCTCCCCGCCGGTGGACACTCGACACCGGGGAGCTGTTTTTT.

J is TRBJ2-3 and V is TRBV3-1; TRBD2 matches 10 bases. The CDR3 contains 18 residues. Germline V gives CDR1 LGHDT, CDR2 YNNKEL (reference sequence). Losses at the gene ends were 1 base for V and 2 bases for J; bases not matched to a gene: 9. CDR3 region: CASSQGQRGGRVTDTQYF. In DNA form, the CDR3 reads TGTGCCAGCAGCCAAGGCCAGCGGGGGGGCCGAGTCACAGATACGCAGTATTTT.

In nucleotides, the CDR3 is TGCAGCGCAAGTGGAGGGGGAAACCGTGAATATGGCTACACCTTC. Its translation: CSASGGGNREYGYTF. The chain joins TRBV29-1 to TRBJ1-2, with D possibly being TRBD1 (6 bases). The V end lost 7 bases, the J end lost 5 bases, and 23 bases lay between the germline ends. The CDR3 loop spans 15 amino acids. The germline gives CDR1 SQVTM, CDR2 ANQGSEA.

The rearrangement joins TRBV20-1 to TRBJ1-5, with 7 nucleotides matching TRBD1. The J segment lost 0 bases and the V segment lost 8 bases, leaving 4 bases of the junction unmatched. The germline V gene encodes CDR1 DFQATT and CDR2 SNEGSKA (reference sequence). The length of the CDR3 is 13 residues. CDR3 DNA: TGCAGTTCCAGGGGGGATAGCAATCAGCCCCAGCATTTT. It yields the protein CSSRGDSNQPQHF.

This clonotype was counted ten times or more. The gene calls are TRBV24-1 and TRBJ2-3; 12 positions agree with TRBD2. Germline CDR1 and CDR2: KGHDR and SFDVKD. The CDR3 has 15 amino acids. V lost 3 bases and J lost 6; bases outside the gene matches: 3. CDR3: CATSDPGTSGDTQYF. The DNA of the CDR3 is TGTGCCACCAGTGATCCGGGGACTAGCGGGGATACGCAGTATTTT.

This clonotype came up a few times. The V gene is TRBV6-5, the J gene TRBJ1-2; possibly TRBD1 for D (6 bases). The CDR3 length is 15 residues. CDR1 MNHEY and CDR2 SVGAGI come from the germline V gene. V shed 5 bases and J shed 4 bases, with 17 bases lying between them. The CDR3 spells CASSDSQGRLYGYTF. CDR3 bases: TGTGCCAGCAGTGATTCCCAGGGGAGACTCTATGGCTACACCTTC.